This TCR beta chain was profiled in a study of T cells in Graves' hyperthyroidism and ophthalmopathy. CDR1 and CDR2 (germline): SEHNR, FQNEAQ (reference sequence). The CDR3 covers 15 residues. V shed 5 bases and J 5 bases; nucleotides not matched to a gene: 8. Whole-study results and caveats: Progression to ophthalmopathy was predicted a median of roughly 6.6 months early.

Diagnoses used clinical symptoms, serum thyroxine and TRAb, thyroid ultrasound and orbital computed tomography. Regions amplified from RNA transcripts were the TCR beta CDR3 regions. A first-round RT-PCR of the TCR CDR3 used the HTBI primer set. MiXCR, applied by TCRdb to the multiplex PCR reads, yields one record per CDR3 protein. The data contain some 770,000 distinct CDR3 sequences, about 16% of them singletons. This clonotype was seen a few times. No antigen is known for it. Sequences were obtained from blood. This rearrangement joins TRBV7-9 to TRBJ2-1, with TRBD1 matching 8 bases. The clonotype originates from a man younger than 30 with Graves' hyperthyroidism. CDR3 sequence reads: CASSPRLTGDNEQFF. CDR3 nucleotide sequence: TGTGCCAGCAGCCCCCGCCTGACAGGGGACAATGAGCAGTTCTTC.